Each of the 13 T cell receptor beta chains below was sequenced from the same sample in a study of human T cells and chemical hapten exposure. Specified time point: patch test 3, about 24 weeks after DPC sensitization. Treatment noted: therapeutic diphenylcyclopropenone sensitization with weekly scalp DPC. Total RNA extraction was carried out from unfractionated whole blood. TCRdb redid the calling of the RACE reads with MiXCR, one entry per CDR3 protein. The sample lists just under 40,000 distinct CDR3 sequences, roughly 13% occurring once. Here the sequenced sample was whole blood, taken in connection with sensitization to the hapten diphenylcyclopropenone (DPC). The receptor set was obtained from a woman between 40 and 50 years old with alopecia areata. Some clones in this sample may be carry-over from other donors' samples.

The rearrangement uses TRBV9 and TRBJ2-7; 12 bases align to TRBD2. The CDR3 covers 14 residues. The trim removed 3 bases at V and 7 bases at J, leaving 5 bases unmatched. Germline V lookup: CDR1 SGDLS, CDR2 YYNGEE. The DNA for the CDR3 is TGTGCCAGCAGCGCGACTAGCGGGAGAGGAGAGCAGTACTTC. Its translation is CASSATSGRGEQYF.

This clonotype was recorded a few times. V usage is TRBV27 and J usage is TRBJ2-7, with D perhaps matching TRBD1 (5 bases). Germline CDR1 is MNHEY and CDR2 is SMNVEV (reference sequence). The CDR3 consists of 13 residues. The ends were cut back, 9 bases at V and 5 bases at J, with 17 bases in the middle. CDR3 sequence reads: CASSLSGSHEQYF. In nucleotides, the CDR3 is TGTGCCAGTTCGCTTTCAGGGTCCCACGAGCAGTACTTC.

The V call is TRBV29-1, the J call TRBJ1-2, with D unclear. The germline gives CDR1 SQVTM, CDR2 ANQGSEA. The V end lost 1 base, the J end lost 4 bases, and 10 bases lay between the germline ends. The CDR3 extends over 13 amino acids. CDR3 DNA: TGCAGCGTTGAAGTAGCGCGTGGCTATGGCTACACCTTC. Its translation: CSVEVARGYGYTF.

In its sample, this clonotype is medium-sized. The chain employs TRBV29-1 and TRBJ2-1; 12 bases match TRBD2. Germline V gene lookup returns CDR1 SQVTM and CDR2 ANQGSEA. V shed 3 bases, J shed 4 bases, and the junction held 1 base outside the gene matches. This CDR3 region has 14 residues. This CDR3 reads CSVEGTSGYNEQFF. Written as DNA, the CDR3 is TGCAGCGTTGAGGGGACTAGCGGGTACAATGAGCAGTTCTTC.

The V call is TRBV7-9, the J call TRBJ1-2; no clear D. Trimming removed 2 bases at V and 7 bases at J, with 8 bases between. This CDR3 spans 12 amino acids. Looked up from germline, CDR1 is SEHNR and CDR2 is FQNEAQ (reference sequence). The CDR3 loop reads CASSLLEVGYTF. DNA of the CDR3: TGTGCCAGCAGCTTATTGGAGGTTGGCTACACCTTC.

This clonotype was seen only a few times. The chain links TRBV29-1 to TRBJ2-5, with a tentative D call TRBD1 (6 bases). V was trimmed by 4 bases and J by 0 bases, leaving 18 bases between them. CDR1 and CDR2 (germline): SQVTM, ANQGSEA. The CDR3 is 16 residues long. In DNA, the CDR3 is TGCAGCGTTGTAGACGCCGGGACAACACACCAAGAGACCCAGTACTTC. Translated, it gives CSVVDAGTTHQETQYF.

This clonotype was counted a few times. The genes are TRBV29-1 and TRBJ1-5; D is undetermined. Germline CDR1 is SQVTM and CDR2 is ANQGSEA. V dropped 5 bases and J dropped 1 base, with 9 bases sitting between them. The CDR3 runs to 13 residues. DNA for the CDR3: TGCAGCGTTCGCCAGTCAAGCAATCAGCCCCAGCATTTT. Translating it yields CSVRQSSNQPQHF.

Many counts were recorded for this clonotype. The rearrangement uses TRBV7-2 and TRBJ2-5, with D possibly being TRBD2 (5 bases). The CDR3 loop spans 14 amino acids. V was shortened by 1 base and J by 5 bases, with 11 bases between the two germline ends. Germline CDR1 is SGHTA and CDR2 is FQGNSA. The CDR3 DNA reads TGTGCCAGCAGCTTAGTAGCGAGGGTGGAGACCCAGTACTTC. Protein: CASSLVARVETQYF.

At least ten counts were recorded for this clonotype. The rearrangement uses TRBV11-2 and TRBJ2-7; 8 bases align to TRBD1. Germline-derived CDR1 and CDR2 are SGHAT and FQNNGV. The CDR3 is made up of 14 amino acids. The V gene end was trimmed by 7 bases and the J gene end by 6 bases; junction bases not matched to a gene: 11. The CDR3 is CASTSQGARIEQYF. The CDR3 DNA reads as TGTGCCAGCACCTCCCAGGGGGCGCGAATCGAGCAGTACTTC.

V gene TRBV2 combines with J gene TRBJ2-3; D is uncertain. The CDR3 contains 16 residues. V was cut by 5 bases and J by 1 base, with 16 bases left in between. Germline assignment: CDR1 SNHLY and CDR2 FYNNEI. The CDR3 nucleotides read TGTGCCAGCAGTCCAAGAGCCGGAGCAGGCACAGATACGCAGTATTTT. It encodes CASSPRAGAGTDTQYF.

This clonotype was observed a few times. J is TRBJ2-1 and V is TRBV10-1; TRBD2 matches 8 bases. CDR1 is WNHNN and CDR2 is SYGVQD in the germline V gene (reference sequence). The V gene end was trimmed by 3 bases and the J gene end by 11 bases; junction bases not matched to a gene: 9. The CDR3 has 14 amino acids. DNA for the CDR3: TGCGCCAGCAGTGATACTAGCGGCCGGGGGCAGCAGTTCTTC. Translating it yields CASSDTSGRGQQFF.

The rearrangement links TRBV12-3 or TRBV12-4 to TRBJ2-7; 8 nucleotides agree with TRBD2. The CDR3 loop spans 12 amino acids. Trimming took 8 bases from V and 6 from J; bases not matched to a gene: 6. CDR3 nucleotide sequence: TGTGCCAGCGGGCGGGAGGTTGGCGAGCAGTACTTC. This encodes CASGREVGEQYF.

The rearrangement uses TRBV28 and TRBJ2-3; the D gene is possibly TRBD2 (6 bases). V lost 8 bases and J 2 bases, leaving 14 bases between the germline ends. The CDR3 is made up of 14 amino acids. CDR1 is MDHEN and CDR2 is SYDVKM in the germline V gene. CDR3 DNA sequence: TGTGCCAGCCGGACTAACACCTTCACAGATACGCAGTATTTT. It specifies CASRTNTFTDTQYF.